This TCR beta chain was captured in a study of T cell responses to AZD1222 COVID-19 vaccine. Notes on the study in general: Targeting of unmutated variant regions was reportedly seen in nearly half of spike-specific TCRs. Seropositive AZD1222 recipients at baseline numbered only five or six. Donors were mostly white British, more females; clonal diversity possibly underestimated.

This CDR3 is built from 19 residues. The trim removed 4 bases at V and 0 bases at J, leaving 7 bases unmatched. CDR1 LGHDT and CDR2 YNNKEL come from the germline V gene (reference sequence). Assay: immunoSEQ multiplex PCR; the TCRdb copy retains only in-frame clones and omits some. The table lists approximately 90,000 clones, 90% of them singletons. Concerning this clone itself: Its antigen is unidentified.

The clonotype originates from an adult in good health. This chain joins TRBV3-1 (or the pseudogene TRBV3-2) and TRBJ2-6; 12 bases align to TRBD1. Sequences were derived from peripheral blood, sampled on day 0 of AZD1222 vaccination. CDR3 amino acids: CASSRRDRGLSSGANVLTF. CDR3 DNA sequence: TGTGCCAGCAGCCGACGGGACAGGGGGCTTTCCTCTGGGGCCAACGTCCTGACTTTC.